The sequence of this T cell receptor (beta chain) was determined in a study of blood T cell repertoires in COVID-19. Study summary: The samples span acute and convalescent COVID-19 from the United States, Italy and Spain. PBMCs, B-cell-depleted T cells, or T cells provided the cDNA or gDNA that made up the material.

Authors' methods: Nucleated cell counts were estimated from reference gene primer amplification. Data came from immunoSEQ multiplex PCR; TCRdb stores just in-frame clones and leaves some out. The V and J calls and clone size were taken over from that table, and D and trimming were inferred from the DNA. The sample has 210,000 or so clones; 85% to 90% are singletons. Trimming cost V 7 bases and J 7 bases; bases outside gene matches: 4. Per germline, CDR1 KGHDR and CDR2 SFDVKD. The CDR3 contains 13 residues. V and J are TRBV24-1 and TRBJ1-5, with 9 positions matching TRBD1. Sequenced input: peripheral blood. The TCR sequence derives from a woman aged 45-59 years with acute or convalescent COVID-19. CDR3 coding DNA: TGTGCCACCAGACAGGGGGCCGAACAGCCCCAGCATTTT. Its translation is CATRQGAEQPQHF.